The 17 T cell receptor beta chains reported below all come from one sample, sequenced in a study of cytomegalovirus exposure and HLA in healthy donors. The PCR had 60 Vbeta and 13 Jbeta primers. Sequenced by immunoSEQ multiplex PCR; TCRdb stores in-frame clones only, minus some. The profile shows 140,000 to 150,000 clones, 75% to 90% of them singletons. The sequenced sample consisted of PBMCs. The receptors derive from a woman under 40 in good health and CMV-seronegative.

The CDR3 DNA reads as TGTGCCAGCAGCTTCATCCAGGGGAACACAGATACGCAGTATTTT. Protein: CASSFIQGNTDTQYF. The V gene is TRBV5-4, the J gene TRBJ2-3; tentatively, D is TRBD1 (6 bases). Between the trimmed V and J ends, which lost 2 bases and 2 bases, there was a span of 12 bases. CDR3 length: 15 amino acids. Per germline, CDR1 SGHNT and CDR2 YYREEE (reference sequence).

In its sample, this clone was seen a few times. The rearrangement joins TRBV6-5 to TRBJ1-2, with TRBD1 identical over 7 bases. Germline CDR1 MNHEY, CDR2 SVGAGI. The CDR3 totals 15 residues. With 8 bases clipped from V and 4 bases from J, the junction kept 13 bases outside the gene matches. The CDR3 nucleotides read TGTGCCAGCTCTACCCGGTCCGGGACAGTCTATGGCTACACCTTC. As protein: CASSTRSGTVYGYTF.

CDR3 loop: CAISGLRVATYGYTF. In nucleotides, the CDR3 is TGTGCCATCAGTGGATTGAGGGTCGCGACCTATGGCTACACCTTC. The rearrangement links TRBV10-3 to TRBJ1-2; D call uncertain. V gave up 4 bases and J gave up 4 bases, with 16 bases separating them. This CDR3 has 15 amino acids. The germline gives CDR1 ENHRY, CDR2 SYGVKD.

This chain connects TRBV7-9 to TRBJ1-6, with TRBD1 matching 9 bases. The CDR3 covers 16 residues. V lost 5 bases to trimming and J lost 7 bases; unmatched junction nucleotides: 9. Germline assignment: CDR1 SEHNR and CDR2 FQNEAQ (reference sequence). The CDR3 loop reads CASSPDWGQGNSPLHF. The CDR3 DNA is TGTGCCAGCAGCCCCGACTGGGGACAGGGAAATTCACCCCTCCACTTT.

This clone was seen only a few times. The rearrangement uses TRBV6-5 and TRBJ1-6; no reliable D call. This CDR3 region has 15 residues. The germline CDR1 and CDR2 sequences are MNHEY and SVGAGI. V was cut by 0 bases and J by 7 bases, with 10 bases left in between. Written as DNA, the CDR3 is TGTGCCAGCAGTTACTCAGGTCGGAGAAATTCACCCCTCCACTTT. This sequence encodes CASSYSGRRNSPLHF.

This clone was recorded only once. V gene TRBV19 combines with J gene TRBJ1-3; 7 nucleotides match TRBD1. Trimming at V came to 4 bases and at J to 1 base, leaving 7 bases not matched to a gene. The CDR3 length is 16 residues. Germline values: CDR1 LNHDA, CDR2 SQIVND (reference sequence). The chain's CDR3 is CASSTRQGTSGNTIYF. The CDR3 nucleotides are TGTGCCAGTAGTACGCGACAGGGAACATCTGGAAACACCATATATTTT. The entire variable domain, with the rest obtained from reference TRBV19 and TRBJ1-3, is as follows: DGGITQSPKYLFRKEGQNVTLSCEQNLNHDAMYWYRQDPGQGLRLIYYSQIVNDFQKGDIAEGYSVSREKKESFPLTVTSAQKNPTAFYLCASSTRQGTSGNTIYFGEGSWLTVV.

V usage is TRBV12-5 and J usage is TRBJ1-2; D perhaps matches TRBD1 (6 bases). CDR3 length: 16 residues. With 0 bases removed from V and 2 bases from J, the gap between germline ends came to 13 bases. Germline V CDR1 and CDR2: LGHNT, FRNRAP. Here the CDR3 reads CASGLVLRGANYGYTF. CDR3 nucleotide sequence: TGTGCTAGTGGTTTGGTCCTCCGGGGGGCGAACTATGGCTACACCTTC.

To note about this clone: Its ends do not fully match the called genes, so a read error is possible. The genes are TRBV7-3 and TRBJ1-1; D gene unclear. Germline loops: CDR1 SGHTA, CDR2 FQGTGA. This CDR3 region has 13 residues. CDR3 sequence (DNA): TGTGCCAGCAGCTTAACGTCAGGATCTGAGGCTTTCTTT. Its protein product is CASSLTSGSEAFF.

This clone was counted a few times. This chain uses TRBV6-6 with TRBJ1-1; 7 bases align to TRBD1. V trimming: 6 bases; J trimming: 5 bases; junction bases outside the gene matches: 3. Germline CDR1 and CDR2: MNHNY and SVGAGI (reference sequence). This CDR3 spans 12 amino acids. CDR3 nucleotides: TGTGCCAGCAGGTTCAGGGGGACTGAAGCTTTCTTT. Protein product: CASRFRGTEAFF.

V gene TRBV7-8 combines with J gene TRBJ1-1, with a possible D match to TRBD1 (5 bases). The CDR3 totals 13 residues. Germline V CDR1 and CDR2: SGHVS, FQNEAQ. The V end was cut by 0 bases, the J end by 14 bases, with 16 bases between. The CDR3 DNA reads as TGTGCCAGCAGCTTAGCGGCTACGGGGGATCCATTCTTT. Its translation is CASSLAATGDPFF.

V and J are TRBV5-1 and TRBJ2-5, with 10 bases identical to TRBD2. V gave up 7 bases and J gave up 4 bases; unmatched junction bases: 7. The CDR3 runs 14 residues. The germline gives CDR1 SGHRS, CDR2 YFSETQ. CDR3 nucleotide sequence: TGCGCCAGCGGTACTAGCGGGGTGGGAGAGACCCAGTACTTC. Protein sequence: CASGTSGVGETQYF.

The CDR3 sequence: CASLGGQTGELFF. CDR3 DNA: TGTGCCAGCCTCGGTGGGCAAACCGGGGAGCTGTTTTTT. The rearrangement joins TRBV2 to TRBJ2-2; D call uncertain. The CDR3 sequence is 13 residues long. Germline assignment: CDR1 SNHLY and CDR2 FYNNEI. Trimming pared 8 bases from V and 5 bases from J, leaving 12 bases between.

The chain has TRBV29-1 and TRBJ1-1, with 7 bases matching TRBD1. V dropped 4 bases and J dropped 4; count of bases not matched to a gene: 12. Germline V gives CDR1 SQVTM, CDR2 ANQGSEA. The CDR3 has 15 amino acids. Here the CDR3 DNA reads TGCAGCGTTGTCTCGAGGGGGCTAGAAAGCACTGAAGCTTTCTTT. As protein: CSVVSRGLESTEAFF.

The chain recombines TRBV29-1 with TRBJ2-5; 7 bases match TRBD1. With the DNA end fitting TRBJ2-7 better, the J assignment may be wrong. The CDR3 totals 12 residues. The V gene's germline CDR1 is SQVTM and CDR2 ANQGSEA. The CDR3: CSVEKQGSEQYF. DNA of the CDR3: TGCAGCGTGGAAAAACAGGGGTCCGAGCAGTACTTC.

The chain is built from TRBV7-9 and TRBJ2-1, with 7 nucleotides matching TRBD2. V gave up 0 bases and J gave up 11 bases; unmatched junction bases: 4. Germline V gives CDR1 SEHNR, CDR2 FQNEAQ (reference sequence). This CDR3 is 13 amino acids long. The CDR3 reads CASSLARSGQQFF. The CDR3 nucleotides are TGTGCCAGCAGCTTAGCGCGTAGCGGGCAGCAGTTCTTC.

J is TRBJ1-5 and V is TRBV19; D unresolved. The CDR3 is 15 residues long. Germline CDR1 reads LNHDA; CDR2 reads SQIVND (reference sequence). V gave up 7 bases and J gave up 5 bases, with 18 bases separating them. In nucleotides, the CDR3 is TGTGCCAGTACCCGGGGTGCACAATTACATCAGCCCCAGCATTTT. This encodes CASTRGAQLHQPQHF.

This clone has only one observation. The chain recombines TRBV6-5 with TRBJ1-1; 10 bases are shared with TRBD1. The CDR3 sequence is 14 residues long. V lost 6 bases and J lost 3; bases outside the gene matches: 4. The germline V gene encodes CDR1 MNHEY and CDR2 SVGAGI. CDR3 bases: TGTGCCAGCAGGCCCGGACAGGGGGACACTGAAGCTTTCTTT. This translates into CASRPGQGDTEAFF.